This record looks at one T cell receptor (beta chain) sequence and its context. The source of the sample is a study of blood T cell repertoires in COVID-19. Study background: Sites across the United States, Italy and Spain contributed samples from acute and convalescent COVID-19. T cells, B-cell-depleted T cells, or PBMCs provided the cDNA or gDNA that served as material.

Per the study methods: For nucleated cells, counts were estimated from reference gene primer amplification. Sequenced by immunoSEQ multiplex PCR; TCRdb stores in-frame clones only, minus some. That table furnishes V, J and clone size, whereas the DNA furnished D and trimming. This sample has 150,000 to 200,000 clones, with 82% found just once. V shed 3 bases and J shed 0 bases, with 5 bases lying between them. The CDR3 is made up of 13 amino acids. Germline V CDR1 and CDR2: LNHDA, SQIVND (reference sequence). The specimen sequenced was peripheral blood. The chain recombines TRBV19 with TRBJ1-2, with D possibly TRBD1 on 5 matching bases. The TCR sequence derives from a human donor with acute or convalescent COVID-19. The donor label of this sample is uncertain. CDR3 coding DNA: TGTGCCAGTAGTATGACAGCTAACTATGGCTACACCTTC. Translating it yields CASSMTANYGYTF.